The clone carrying this TCR beta chain was seen a few times. What it recognizes is unknown. RNA served as the template for amplifying TCR beta CDR3 regions. The workflow started with a first-round RT-PCR run with HTBI primers and then moved on to a second-round multiplex PCR. TCRdb analysed the multiplex PCR reads with MiXCR anew, one entry per CDR3 protein. The top ten hold 2.4% of the sample, which has a few hundred thousand distinct CDR3 sequences, roughly a sixth seen once. This sample stems from a study of Graves' ophthalmopathy and Graves' hyperthyroidism. General study points: Most thyroid-expanded clonotypes exceeding 0.001 frequency were also found in blood.

Stable hyperthyroidism meant no ophthalmopathy within 18 months of follow-up. The source is an adult woman with stable Graves' hyperthyroidism. Source material: peripheral blood.

The DNA of the CDR3 is TGCAGCGTTTGGGGCGCGGGAACCGGGGAGCTGTTTTTT. Translated, it gives CSVWGAGTGELFF. The chain uses TRBV29-1 and TRBJ2-2; tentatively, D is TRBD2 (6 bases). The V gene lost 5 bases and the J gene lost 5 bases, with 12 bases spanning the gap. CDR1 is SQVTM and CDR2 is ANQGSEA in the germline V gene. The length of the CDR3 is 13 residues.